The sequence of this T cell receptor (beta chain) was determined in a study of T-cell memory formation after mild COVID-19. CDR1 and CDR2 from the germline V gene are LNHDA and SQIVND (reference sequence). CDR3 size: 13 residues. V shed 6 bases and J 4 bases; nucleotides not matched to a gene: 3. TCRdb re-analysed the 5' RACE reads in MiXCR, keeping a single row per CDR3 protein. The table lists about 270,000 distinct CDR3 sequences, 15% of them singletons. This receptor was taken from an adult woman who had mild COVID-19 (a few samples of this study predate the infection). Cell type and time point are not known. This sequence joins TRBV19 and TRBJ1-1, with 9 bases that match TRBD1. The source material was PBMCs or a T cell subset sorted from them (not recorded which). The CDR3 here is CASSQTGGTEAFF. CDR3 DNA sequence: TGTGCCAGTAGCCAGACAGGGGGCACTGAAGCTTTCTTT.